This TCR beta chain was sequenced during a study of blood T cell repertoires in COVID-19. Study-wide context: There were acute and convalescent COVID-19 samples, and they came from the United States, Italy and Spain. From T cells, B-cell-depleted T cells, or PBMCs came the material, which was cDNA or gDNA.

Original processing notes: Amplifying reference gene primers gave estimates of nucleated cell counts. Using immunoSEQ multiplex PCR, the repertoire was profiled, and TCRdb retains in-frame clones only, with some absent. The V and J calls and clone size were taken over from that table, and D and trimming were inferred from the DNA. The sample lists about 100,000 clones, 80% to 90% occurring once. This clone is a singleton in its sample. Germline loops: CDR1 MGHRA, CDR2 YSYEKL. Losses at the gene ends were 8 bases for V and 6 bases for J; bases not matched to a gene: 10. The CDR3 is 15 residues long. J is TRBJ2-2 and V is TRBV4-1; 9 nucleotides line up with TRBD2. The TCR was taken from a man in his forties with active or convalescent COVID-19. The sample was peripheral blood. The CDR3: CASRLAGIAAGELFF. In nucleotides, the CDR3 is TGCGCCAGCCGTCTAGCGGGGATAGCCGCCGGGGAGCTGTTTTTT.